The sequence of this T cell receptor beta chain was determined in a study of shared clonotypes between healthy human individuals. Across the study: There were three CD4 naive, three CD4 memory, two CD8 naive and one CD8 memory plates per donor.

The CDR3 covers 14 residues. The V and J ends lost 5 bases and 2 bases, in that order; junction bases with no gene match: 5. Germline V gene lookup returns CDR1 MNHEY and CDR2 SMNVEV (reference sequence). Genomic DNA of every subset was divided equally among multiple immunoSEQ plates. Sequenced by immunoSEQ multiplex PCR; TCRdb stores in-frame clones only, minus some. Among 2 million to 2.5 million clones listed, 95% were seen once. Into CD45RA+ naive and CD45RA-negative memory subsets, the CD4+ cells were split. The TCR comes from a man younger than 35 in good health. What was sequenced was naive CD4+ T cells sorted from blood. The subset was: CD45RA+ positively selected. J is TRBJ2-7 and V is TRBV27; TRBD2 matches at 8 bases. CDR3 protein: CASSAGGVAYEQYF. The CDR3 bases are TGTGCCAGCAGTGCGGGGGGTGTCGCCTACGAGCAGTACTTC.